This TCR beta chain was retrieved from a study of cytomegalovirus exposure and HLA in healthy donors. Study-wide findings and caveats: Later analysis associated a missense DCLRE1C variant with TCR beta V- and J-gene trimming. Common viral pathogens (according to a later analysis) appeared linked to several of the most significant clusters. HLA restriction was apparent for most CMV-associated TCR beta chains in a later analysis. It was taken for granted in presence/absence analyses that sequencing depth across donors was roughly uniform.

PCR involved 60 Vbeta and 13 Jbeta primers. Method: immunoSEQ multiplex PCR; TCRdb's copy keeps in-frame clones and lacks some. The sample has more than 85,000 clones; over 60% are singletons. This CDR3 region has 14 residues. With 4 bases clipped from V and 4 bases from J, the junction kept 3 bases outside the gene matches. CDR1 and CDR2 from the germline V gene are SGHAT and FQNNGV. With respect to this clone: What it recognizes is unknown.

The chain combines TRBV11-2 with TRBJ1-4; 7 bases map to TRBD1. This TCR was recovered from a male donor in good health and CMV-seropositive. Sequencing was carried out using PBMCs. This CDR3 is CASSWTGDNEKLFF. In DNA, the CDR3 is TGTGCCAGCAGCTGGACAGGAGATAATGAAAAACTGTTTTTT.